The entry that follows covers one T cell receptor beta chain sequence. The antigen is undetermined. An amount of RNA that ranged from roughly 0.45 to 1 ug was reverse transcribed with random hexamers. TCRdb passed the immunoSEQ multiplex PCR reads through MiXCR, listing each CDR3 protein once. The sample has some 450,000 distinct CDR3 sequences; around 83% are singletons. CDR3 length equals 14 residues. The V and J ends lost 5 bases and 2 bases respectively, with 13 bases between them. TCR beta was sequenced from blood CD8+ and CD4+ T cells. The patients who served as multiple sclerosis controls were treatment-naive and had stable or active relapsing-remitting disease that fulfilled the revised McDonald criteria. This sample stems from a study of CD8 T cells in Susac syndrome. Points from the study as a whole: That the number of individuals in its TCR sequencing and HLA analysis was relatively small was acknowledged by the study.

The chain recombines TRBV12-3 or TRBV12-4 with TRBJ2-7, with D perhaps being TRBD1 or TRBD2 (5 bases each). The sequenced material came from CD8+ T cells from PBMCs. The sequence was collected from a human donor with multiple sclerosis. This chain's CDR3 is CASSLRDPPYEQYF. The CDR3 DNA follows: TGTGCCAGCAGTCTCCGGGACCCTCCCTACGAGCAGTACTTC.